This paragraph reports one TCR beta chain. Antigen specificity is unknown. The CDR3 runs to 15 residues. The ends were cut back, 4 bases at V and 2 bases at J, with 17 bases in the middle. CDR1 and CDR2 (germline): GTSNPN, SVGIG (reference sequence). The selected patients with pancreatic ductal adenocarcinoma had surgery but no neoadjuvant therapy. These data originate in a study of T cells in pancreatic ductal adenocarcinoma. Study conclusions and caveats: Tumors hold more CD45RO+ effector T cells, which may bias toward lower diversity. Blood clonality (roughly 0.07) did not differ significantly from tumor (about 0.11). Compared with tumor, blood showed more total productive templates and roughly 8-fold more clonotypes.

The assay was immunoSEQ multiplex PCR, and TCRdb's table has in-frame clones only and misses some. The sample consists of roughly 100,000 clones, about 96% of them appearing once. The genes are TRBV30 and TRBJ1-2; D uncertain. This clonotype originated in a human donor with pancreatic ductal adenocarcinoma. The sample was PBMCs. CDR3: CAWTPAPTLNYGYTF. The CDR3 DNA is TGTGCCTGGACCCCCGCCCCAACCCTAAACTATGGCTACACCTTC.